The rows below give T cell receptor beta chains drawn from one sample of a study of human T cells and chemical hapten exposure. TCRdb called the RACE reads again in MiXCR, with one record for every CDR3 protein. The data show just over 80,000 distinct CDR3 sequences, with about 10% seen just once and approximately 4.4% held by the top ten. This material consisted of whole blood, taken in connection with sensitization to the hapten diphenylcyclopropenone (DPC). Source of these receptors: a woman aged 45-65 years with alopecia areata. Some clones in this sample may be carry-over from other donors' samples. CDR3s include the opening cysteine and the closing phenylalanine or tryptophan. D genes are given only for firm matches. The size entry is marked missing in some rows and otherwise reads once, few, many or a size class.

clone_size	v_call	cdr3_length	d_call	j_call	cdr3_aa	cdr3_nt
many	TRBV20-1	14	-	TRBJ2-5	CSARDGRGKETQYF	TGCAGTGCTAGAGATGGACGGGGCAAGGAGACCCAGTACTTC
many	TRBV11-2	15	TRBD1	TRBJ2-5	CASSLMTGAQETQYF	TGTGCCAGCAGCTTAATGACAGGGGCCCAAGAGACCCAGTACTTC
few	TRBV3-1	12	-	TRBJ2-1	CASSQARTRQFF	TGTGCCAGCAGCCAAGCCAGGACCCGGCAGTTCTTC
-	TRBV27	15	-	TRBJ1-1	CANSLSETINTEAFF	TGTGCCAACAGTTTGTCAGAGACAATCAACACTGAAGCTTTCTTT
-	TRBV30	13	-	TRBJ1-4	CAWIGATNEKLFF	TGTGCCTGGATCGGAGCAACTAATGAAAAACTGTTTTTT
-	TRBV11-2	14	-	TRBJ1-3	CASSIQVSGNTIYF	TGTGCCAGCAGCATACAGGTCTCTGGAAACACCATATATTTT
few	TRBV6-5	15	-	TRBJ2-7	CASRTGTVNSYEQYF	TGTGCCAGCAGGACCGGGACGGTTAACTCCTACGAGCAGTACTTC
few	TRBV6-1	15	-	TRBJ1-1	CASSEQWGMNTEAFF	TGTGCCAGCAGTGAACAATGGGGTATGAACACTGAAGCTTTCTTT
few	TRBV27	17	TRBD1	TRBJ1-2	CASSLAFPDRGDYGYTF	TGTGCCAGCAGTTTAGCTTTTCCGGACAGGGGTGACTATGGCTACACCTTC
many	TRBV19	14	-	TRBJ1-2	CASRRDEANYGYTF	TGTGCCAGTAGGCGGGACGAGGCTAACTATGGCTACACCTTC
-	TRBV9	13	-	TRBJ1-2	CASSAQRGYGYTF	TGTGCCAGCAGCGCCCAAAGGGGCTATGGCTACACCTTC